A selection of T cell receptor beta chains follows, all from one sample in a study of beta chain features in type 1 diabetes. The protocol was immunoSEQ multiplex PCR, while the TCRdb copy is restricted to in-frame clones and leaves out a portion. This sample carries 640,000 or so clones, around 15% of them seen once, and the ten largest clones take 0.035% to 0.04%. Sequenced material: naive CD4+ T cells from blood. Receptors were obtained from a man aged 18-30 years with type 1 diabetes. The CDR3 runs from the conserved cysteine through the conserved F or W. D genes are given only for firm matches. The size of a clone is reported for some rows only, either as once, few or many, or as a class for expanded clones.

V: TRBV6-6
D: TRBD1
J: TRBJ2-7
size: .
DNA: TGTGCCAGCAGTTACTCGGGACAGGGCGGCTACGAGCAGTACTTC
CDR3: CASSYSGQGGYEQYF

V: TRBV21-1
D: .
J: TRBJ2-3
size: .
DNA: TGTGCCAGCAGCAAAGCTACAGGGGCGGCAGATACGCAGTATTTT
CDR3: CASSKATGAADTQYF

V: TRBV20-1
D: .
J: TRBJ2-7
size: few
DNA: TGCAGTGCAAGGACAGAAGGCGAGCAGTACTTC
CDR3: CSARTEGEQYF

V: TRBV18
D: TRBD1
J: TRBJ1-6
size: few
DNA: TGTGCCAGCTCTCCCGACAGGGGGAATTCACCCCTCCACTTT
CDR3: CASSPDRGNSPLHF

V: TRBV11-2
D: TRBD2
J: TRBJ2-5
size: .
DNA: TGTGCCAGCATGAGGCTAGCGGGAGTAGAGACCCAGTACTTC
CDR3: CASMRLAGVETQYF

V: TRBV14
D: .
J: TRBJ1-4
size: few
DNA: TGTGCCAGCAGCGAGTGGAACGGTGAAAAACTGTTTTTT
CDR3: CASSEWNGEKLFF

V: TRBV6-5
D: TRBD2
J: TRBJ2-5
size: few
DNA: TGTGCCAGCAGCCCCGGACTAGCGGGGAGTTTTGCCCAGTACTTC
CDR3: CASSPGLAGSFAQYF

V: TRBV4-1
D: .
J: TRBJ2-3
size: few
DNA: TGCGCCAGCAGCCACACAGACAGGCCGAACACAGATACGCAGTATTTT
CDR3: CASSHTDRPNTDTQYF

V: TRBV7-9
D: TRBD2
J: TRBJ2-3
size: few
DNA: TGTGCCAGCAGCTTCCTAGCGGGAGGGCCCTCGGATACGCAGTATTTT
CDR3: CASSFLAGGPSDTQYF

V: TRBV2
D: .
J: TRBJ1-5
size: .
DNA: TGTGCCAGCAGTCGACAGGTTAGCAATCAGCCCCAGCATTTT
CDR3: CASSRQVSNQPQHF

V: TRBV11-2
D: .
J: TRBJ2-1
size: .
DNA: TGTGCCAGCAGCTTTATTCGACAAGAGCAGTTCTTC
CDR3: CASSFIRQEQFF

V: TRBV28
D: .
J: TRBJ2-7
size: few
DNA: TGTGCCAGCAGTTTAAACAGATACGAGCAGTACTTC
CDR3: CASSLNRYEQYF

V: TRBV28
D: .
J: TRBJ2-2
size: .
DNA: TGTGCCAGTTCCCCCTTAGGCGGGGAGCTGTTTTTT
CDR3: CASSPLGGELFF

V: TRBV10-2
D: TRBD1
J: TRBJ1-5
size: few
DNA: TGCGCCAGCAGTGGGCAGGGGGATAGCAATCAGCCCCAGCATTTT
CDR3: CASSGQGDSNQPQHF

V: TRBV30
D: TRBD1
J: TRBJ1-2
size: .
DNA: TGTGCCTGGAGTAAGTGGGACAGGGACTATGGCTACACCTTC
CDR3: CAWSKWDRDYGYTF

V: TRBV5-6
D: TRBD1
J: TRBJ1-5
size: .
DNA: TGTGCCAGCAGCTTATTGACAGGGGATCATCAGCCCCAGCATTTT
CDR3: CASSLLTGDHQPQHF

V: TRBV30
D: .
J: TRBJ2-7
size: .
DNA: TGTGCCTGGGGGGTTGGGCGGGGCGCGTACGAGCAGTACTTC
CDR3: CAWGVGRGAYEQYF

V: TRBV7-2
D: .
J: TRBJ2-5
size: few
DNA: TGTGCCAGCAGCTTAGGAAACGCCGGAGAGACCCAGTACTTC
CDR3: CASSLGNAGETQYF

V: TRBV29-1
D: .
J: TRBJ2-7
size: .
DNA: TGCAGCGTTGCTAGTTCCGAATCCAGCTCCTACGAGCAGTACTTC
CDR3: CSVASSESSSYEQYF

V: TRBV30
D: .
J: TRBJ1-1
size: .
DNA: TGTGCCTGGAGTCTAGGGAGGGCTGAAGCTTTCTTT
CDR3: CAWSLGRAEAFF

V: TRBV29-1
D: .
J: TRBJ1-6
size: .
DNA: TGCAGCGTTGAAGATGGACGCCTTAATTCACCCCTCCACTTT
CDR3: CSVEDGRLNSPLHF

V: TRBV9
D: .
J: TRBJ1-1
size: .
DNA: TGTGCCAGCAGCGTCAGTTTTATGAACACTGAAGCTTTCTTT
CDR3: CASSVSFMNTEAFF

V: TRBV7-8
D: .
J: TRBJ1-5
size: .
DNA: TGTGCCAGCAGCTTGGTATTTGGTCAGCCCCAGCATTTT
CDR3: CASSLVFGQPQHF

V: TRBV29-1
D: .
J: TRBJ1-1
size: few
DNA: TGCAGCGTTGAAGTATTAGACAGGCTGAGCACTGAAGCTTTCTTT
CDR3: CSVEVLDRLSTEAFF

V: TRBV30
D: TRBD1
J: TRBJ1-5
size: .
DNA: TGTGCCTGGAGCGGACAGGGCGATCAGCCCCAGCATTTT
CDR3: CAWSGQGDQPQHF

V: TRBV9
D: .
J: TRBJ2-4
size: few
DNA: TGTGCCAGCAGCGTAGGTCCAAACATTCAGTACTTC
CDR3: CASSVGPNIQYF

V: TRBV19
D: TRBD2
J: TRBJ2-7
size: few
DNA: TGTGCCAGTAGTTTGTCACTAGCGGGAAAGGTCTACGAGCAGTACTTC
CDR3: CASSLSLAGKVYEQYF

V: TRBV18
D: .
J: TRBJ2-3
size: few
DNA: TGTGCCAGCTCCGAACGCCAGGAGGGCACAGATACGCAGTATTTT
CDR3: CASSERQEGTDTQYF

V: TRBV30
D: TRBD1
J: TRBJ1-3
size: .
DNA: TGTGCCTGGAGTACAGGGGTTGGAAACACCATATATTTT
CDR3: CAWSTGVGNTIYF

V: TRBV4-1
D: .
J: TRBJ1-2
size: .
DNA: TGCGCCAGCAGCCCCGGAGTCTATGGCTACACCTTC
CDR3: CASSPGVYGYTF

V: TRBV9
D: .
J: TRBJ2-7
size: few
DNA: TGTGCCAGCAGCGTAGGAGGGGAATCCTCTTACGAGCAGTACTTC
CDR3: CASSVGGESSYEQYF

V: TRBV2
D: .
J: TRBJ1-5
size: few
DNA: TGTGCCAGCAGTGAATACAGGGTCCACAATCAGCCCCAGCATTTT
CDR3: CASSEYRVHNQPQHF

V: TRBV19
D: TRBD2
J: TRBJ2-2
size: .
DNA: TGTGCCAGTAGTACCCGGACTAGCGGAGGTCGAGCCGGGGAGCTGTTTTTT
CDR3: CASSTRTSGGRAGELFF

V: TRBV29-1
D: .
J: TRBJ2-5
size: few
DNA: TGCAGCGTCGACCGGACGGAAGGAGGAGAGACCCAGTACTTC
CDR3: CSVDRTEGGETQYF

V: TRBV19
D: .
J: TRBJ2-7
size: .
DNA: TGTGCCAGTAGTCCAATAGGAGGATTCTACGAGCAGTACTTC
CDR3: CASSPIGGFYEQYF

V: TRBV27
D: .
J: TRBJ2-6
size: .
DNA: TGTGCCAGCAGTTCACTACCCGTCTCTGGGGCCAACGTCCTGACTTTC
CDR3: CASSSLPVSGANVLTF

V: TRBV25-1
D: TRBD1
J: TRBJ2-3
size: .
DNA: TGTGCCAGCAGTGCCTCGACAGGGGGAACAGATACGCAGTATTTT
CDR3: CASSASTGGTDTQYF

V: TRBV19
D: .
J: TRBJ2-1
size: .
DNA: TGTGCCAGTAACGCCATCCGGGGCAATGAGCAGTTCTTC
CDR3: CASNAIRGNEQFF

V: TRBV7-9
D: .
J: TRBJ2-5
size: few
DNA: TGTGCCAGCAGCTCAGACGATCTAGAGACCCAGTACTTC
CDR3: CASSSDDLETQYF

V: TRBV2
D: .
J: TRBJ1-2
size: few
DNA: TGTGCCAGCAGCCCCGGGAGGGGCTATGGCTACACCTTC
CDR3: CASSPGRGYGYTF

V: TRBV18
D: TRBD1
J: TRBJ1-1
size: .
DNA: TGTGCCAGCCTACCGGGACAGGGGGTGTTGGACACTGAAGCTTTCTTT
CDR3: CASLPGQGVLDTEAFF

V: TRBV7-2
D: TRBD1
J: TRBJ2-7
size: .
DNA: TGTGCCAGCAGCCAGGACAGGGGAGTCGAGCAGTACTTC
CDR3: CASSQDRGVEQYF

V: TRBV6-6
D: .
J: TRBJ1-1
size: .
DNA: TGTGCCAGCAGTTACGCGGGGAGGGCGAACACTGAAGCTTTCTTT
CDR3: CASSYAGRANTEAFF

V: TRBV30
D: .
J: TRBJ1-1
size: few
DNA: TGTGCCTGGAGGGGGTTACCAGCTTTCTTT
CDR3: CAWRGLPAFF

V: TRBV7-2
D: .
J: TRBJ2-3
size: .
DNA: TGTGCCAGCACCTTTGGGGGCACAGATACGCAGTATTTT
CDR3: CASTFGGTDTQYF

V: TRBV14
D: .
J: TRBJ2-7
size: few
DNA: TGTGCCAGCAGCCAAGGGAGCTCCTACGAGCAGTACTTC
CDR3: CASSQGSSYEQYF

V: TRBV18
D: .
J: TRBJ2-5
size: few
DNA: TGTGCCAGCTCGCTGGGCGGGACAACACAAGAGACCCAGTACTTC
CDR3: CASSLGGTTQETQYF

V: TRBV7-9
D: .
J: TRBJ2-7
size: .
DNA: TGTGCCAGCAGCCAAGTAGGGGGCGAGCAGTACTTC
CDR3: CASSQVGGEQYF

V: TRBV11-3
D: TRBD2
J: TRBJ2-2
size: few
DNA: TGTGCCAGCAGCCCGCGGGGGAAAAGTGACACCGGGGAGCTGTTTTTT
CDR3: CASSPRGKSDTGELFF

V: TRBV30
D: .
J: TRBJ1-5
size: few
DNA: TGTGCCTGGAGTCTTGGGACTCCAGGGAGCAATCAGCCCCAGCATTTT
CDR3: CAWSLGTPGSNQPQHF

V: TRBV5-1
D: TRBD2
J: TRBJ2-1
size: few
DNA: TGCGCCAGCGGGCTAGCGGGGGGAAGTTCGTACAATGAGCAGTTCTTC
CDR3: CASGLAGGSSYNEQFF

V: TRBV4-1
D: TRBD2
J: TRBJ2-1
size: few
DNA: TGCGCCAGCAGCCAAGTCTTGGGACTAGCGAGTTACAATGAGCAGTTCTTC
CDR3: CASSQVLGLASYNEQFF